This is a list of T cell receptor beta chains from one sample in a study of shared clonotypes between healthy human individuals. Assay used: immunoSEQ multiplex PCR; TCRdb lists only in-frame clones, some missing. The sample has hundreds of thousands of clones; 95% to 97% are singletons. Material for sequencing was naive CD4+ T cells sorted from blood. The receptors were gathered from a young woman in good health. Both conserved end residues are part of each CDR3. D genes are given only for firm matches. Only part of the rows carry a size: once, few, many, or a class if the clone is expanded.

d_call	clone_size	v_call	j_call	cdr3_length	cdr3_aa	cdr3_nt
TRBD2	.	TRBV11-2	TRBJ2-7	13	CASSRDYAGEQYF	TGTGCCAGCAGCCGGGACTACGCGGGTGAGCAGTACTTC
.	.	TRBV5-1	TRBJ2-5	11	CASSQGETQYF	TGCGCCAGCAGCCAGGGGGAGACCCAGTACTTC
TRBD2	.	TRBV14	TRBJ2-1	16	CASSLVGASGLMEQFF	TGTGCCAGCAGTCTCGTCGGGGCTAGCGGACTAATGGAGCAGTTCTTC
.	.	TRBV28	TRBJ1-5	19	CASSPTLAGDVYSNQPQHF	TGTGCCAGCAGTCCCACCCTGGCAGGGGATGTATATAGCAATCAGCCCCAGCATTTT
TRBD2	.	TRBV6-1	TRBJ2-7	14	CASRTSGGSYEQYF	TGTGCCAGCAGGACTAGCGGGGGATCCTACGAGCAGTACTTC
TRBD2	.	TRBV7-2	TRBJ2-3	15	CASSLKAGHTDTQYF	TGTGCCAGCAGCTTGAAAGCGGGGCACACAGATACGCAGTATTTT
.	.	TRBV7-2	TRBJ2-3	14	CASSLSGSTDTQYF	TGTGCCAGCAGCCTCAGCGGATCCACAGATACGCAGTATTTT
.	.	TRBV2	TRBJ2-1	15	CASSVERVSYNEQFF	TGTGCCAGCAGTGTTGAGAGGGTCTCCTACAATGAGCAGTTCTTC
TRBD1	.	TRBV5-1	TRBJ2-5	14	CASSRTGLQETQYF	TGCGCCAGCAGCCGGACAGGGCTCCAAGAGACCCAGTACTTC
TRBD2	.	TRBV19	TRBJ2-3	16	CASSIQTSGFPDTQYF	TGTGCCAGTAGTATACAGACTAGCGGATTTCCAGATACGCAGTATTTT
.	.	TRBV28	TRBJ1-4	15	CASSFAQGTNEKLFF	TGTGCCAGCAGTTTCGCACAGGGCACCAATGAAAAACTGTTTTTT
TRBD1	.	TRBV5-1	TRBJ1-2	13	CASSGTGGYGYTF	TGCGCCAGCAGCGGGACAGGGGGCTATGGCTACACCTTC
.	few	TRBV11-2	TRBJ2-7	14	CASSSPGTSNEQYF	TGTGCCAGCAGCTCCCCGGGAACGAGCAACGAGCAGTACTTC
TRBD2	.	TRBV6-5	TRBJ2-1	15	CATKRGLAGGGSQFF	TGTGCCACCAAAAGAGGACTAGCGGGAGGTGGAAGTCAGTTCTTC
TRBD2	.	TRBV27	TRBJ2-3	18	CASSPTSGSRKRADTQYF	TGTGCCAGCAGTCCGACTAGCGGGAGTAGAAAGAGGGCAGATACGCAGTATTTT
TRBD2	.	TRBV5-1	TRBJ2-7	13	CASSQTSGYEQYF	TGCGCCAGCAGCCAAACTAGCGGCTACGAGCAGTACTTC
.	.	TRBV5-4	TRBJ1-1	15	CASSPQGLKNTEAFF	TGTGCCAGCAGCCCTCAGGGACTTAAGAACACTGAAGCTTTCTTT
.	.	TRBV9	TRBJ2-1	15	CASSVALAGHNEQFF	TGTGCCAGCAGCGTAGCGTTGGCCGGACACAATGAGCAGTTCTTC
TRBD2	.	TRBV9	TRBJ2-1	16	CASSVVPAGVGNEQFF	TGTGCCAGCAGCGTAGTTCCAGCGGGAGTGGGAAATGAGCAGTTCTTC
.	.	TRBV15	TRBJ1-2	20	CATSRDRTRGQGYRRDGYTF	TGTGCCACCAGCAGAGACCGAACACGGGGCCAGGGTTACCGGAGGGATGGCTACACCTTC
.	once	TRBV27	TRBJ1-5	14	CASNRVLPNQPQHF	TGTGCCAGCAACAGGGTATTGCCCAATCAGCCCCAGCATTTT
.	.	TRBV7-2	TRBJ2-2	13	CASSPRGDGELFF	TGTGCCAGCAGCCCTAGGGGGGACGGGGAGCTGTTTTTT
.	.	TRBV5-4	TRBJ2-1	16	CASSPSGGSKYNEQFF	TGTGCCAGCAGCCCCTCCGGGGGATCAAAATACAATGAGCAGTTCTTC
TRBD1	.	TRBV11-2	TRBJ2-7	14	CASSRDRALYEQYF	TGTGCCAGCAGCCGCGACAGGGCTCTCTACGAGCAGTACTTC
.	few	TRBV28	TRBJ1-2	13	CASSLPGTHGYTF	TGTGCCAGCAGTTTACCTGGGACACATGGCTACACCTTC
TRBD2	.	TRBV5-6	TRBJ2-5	14	CASSTGTSGETQYF	TGTGCCAGCAGCACAGGGACTAGCGGAGAGACCCAGTACTTC